This T cell receptor (beta chain) was recorded in a study of T-cell reconstitution after alpha-beta-depleted transplantation in children. Whole-study findings and limits: Expanded clones from the graft, numbering several hundred, reportedly supplied alpha-beta T cells about two months after transplant.

Unique molecular identifiers were incorporated into the prepared TCRbeta library. TCRdb called the PCR reads again in MiXCR, with one record for every CDR3 protein. The sample has 350,000 to 500,000 distinct CDR3 sequences, 43% seen once. V was cut by 8 bases and J by 7 bases, with 8 bases left in between. This CDR3 contains 10 residues. The germline V gene encodes CDR1 MNHEY and CDR2 SVGAGI. A note on this clonotype: What it binds is not known.

This sequence was found in a girl aged 2 to 9 with aplastic anemia, due to receive a stem cell transplant. The chain uses TRBV6-5 and TRBJ1-1; D ambiguous. Sequenced material: PBMCs, taken before TCRalphabeta/CD19-depleted stem cell transplant. The CDR3 region has the DNA TGTGCCAGCGGATTGGTTGAAGCTTTCTTT. Protein product: CASGLVEAFF.